This record looks at one T cell receptor beta chain sequence and its context. Antigen specificity is unknown. This entry comes from a study of cytomegalovirus exposure and HLA in healthy donors. General observations from the study: A later analysis found that most CMV-associated TCR beta chains appeared HLA-restricted. Several of the most significant clusters appeared linked to common viral pathogens, based on a later analysis.

The PCR made use of 60 Vbeta and 13 Jbeta primers. Sequenced by immunoSEQ multiplex PCR; TCRdb stores in-frame clones only, minus some. The data show around 130,000 clones, around 77% seen once. V dropped 2 bases and J dropped 8 bases, with 16 bases sitting between them. The CDR3 totals 14 residues. Germline-derived CDR1 and CDR2 are SGHRS and YFSETQ. Sequencing was done on a sample of PBMCs. The chain couples TRBV5-1 to TRBJ2-5; D call uncertain. This sequence was found in a woman aged 55-69 years in good health and CMV-seronegative. This CDR3 is CASSFKSQFETQYF. In DNA form, the CDR3 reads TGCGCCAGCAGCTTCAAGTCTCAGTTCGAAACCCAGTACTTC.